The 29 T cell receptor beta chains in this list originate from one sample, sequenced in a study of blood T cell repertoires in COVID-19 (TCRdb year 2020). The library was produced with the immunoSEQ multiplex PCR assay. What TCRdb holds here is the immuneACCESS table cut down to in-frame rearrangements. Part of the clones is not present; checked against another copy, under half of the missing clones reflect an unresolved V gene, and the others are unexplained. A total of approximately 120,000 clones appear in this sample, around four fifths of them only once. The top ten constitute under 6% of the sample. The source material was peripheral blood. The receptor source for this set is a man older than 75 with active or convalescent COVID-19.

The V gene is TRBV5-1, the J gene TRBJ2-7, with a tentative D call TRBD2 (6 bases). Germline V gene sequence: CDR1 SGHRS, CDR2 YFSETQ. V was cut by 4 bases and J by 1 base, with 9 bases left in between. The CDR3 totals 13 residues. CDR3 sequence reads: CASSKGLSYEQYF. CDR3 coding DNA: TGCGCCAGCAGCAAGGGACTTTCCTACGAGCAGTACTTC.

This sequence joins TRBV6-6 and TRBJ2-5, with 13 bases aligning to TRBD2. Germline trimming cut 5 bases from V and 4 bases from J; bases unmatched to any gene: 4. This CDR3 contains 15 residues. Germline V gives CDR1 MNHNY, CDR2 SVGAGI (reference sequence). In nucleotides, the CDR3 is TGTGCCAGCAGTAAACTAGCGGGAGGGGGAGAGACCCAGTACTTC. Amino acids: CASSKLAGGGETQYF.

The CDR3 reads CASMDRRNEKLFF. The CDR3 coding sequence is TGTGCCAGTATGGACAGGCGTAATGAAAAACTGTTTTTT. This chain connects TRBV19 to TRBJ1-4; 7 nucleotides align to TRBD1. J gave up 4 bases and V 7 bases, and 3 bases lay outside the gene matches. The CDR3 is 13 residues long. Germline CDR1 reads LNHDA; CDR2 reads SQIVND (reference sequence).

This CDR3 reads CAIQGNTEAFF. CDR3 coding DNA: TGTGCCATCCAGGGCAACACTGAAGCTTTCTTT. The V and J genes are TRBV10-3 and TRBJ1-1; TRBD1 might be the D (5 bases). Germline CDR1 is ENHRY and CDR2 is SYGVKD. The V and J ends lost 8 bases and 2 bases respectively, with 6 bases between them. The CDR3 covers 11 residues.

The chain joins TRBV4-2 to TRBJ2-3; 11 bases fit TRBD2. Germline CDR1 reads LGHNA; CDR2 reads YNFKEQ. The CDR3 is 13 amino acids. The chain's CDR3 is CATSGGHTDTQYF. In nucleotides, the CDR3 is TGTGCTACTAGCGGGGGTCACACAGATACGCAGTATTTT.

The chain combines TRBV10-3 with TRBJ1-3; possible D gene TRBD1, 6 bases. The CDR3 covers 14 residues. The germline V and J ends were trimmed by 6 bases and 4 bases, with 13 bases remaining between them. Germline V gene lookup returns CDR1 ENHRY and CDR2 SYGVKD. Here the CDR3 reads CAISTGLSGNTIYF. The DNA of the CDR3 is TGTGCCATCAGCACAGGGTTATCCGGAAACACCATATATTTT.

The chain recombines TRBV6-2 or TRBV6-3 with TRBJ2-3, with 11 bases matching TRBD2. The CDR3 spans 19 residues. Trimming at V came to 0 bases and at J to 2 bases, leaving 10 bases not matched to a gene. The germline V gene has CDR1 MNHEY and CDR2 SVGEGT. The CDR3 sequence: CASSYSSVGLAGPTDTQYF. The CDR3 DNA sequence: TGTGCCAGCAGTTACTCGAGTGTTGGACTAGCGGGTCCCACAGATACGCAGTATTTT.

This chain joins TRBV18 and TRBJ2-5, with TRBD1 identical over 9 bases. Per the germline V gene, CDR1 is KGHSH and CDR2 is LQKENI. This CDR3 is built from 15 residues. The ends lost 7 bases at V and 1 base at J; junction bases unmatched: 7. The CDR3 is CASCGTGLSQETQYF. The CDR3 DNA reads as TGTGCCAGCTGCGGGACAGGGCTTTCCCAAGAGACCCAGTACTTC. Using reference TRBV18 and TRBJ2-5 for the parts outside the CDR3, the full variable domain is NAGVMQNPRHLVRRRGQEARLRCSPMKGHSHVYWYRQLPEEGLKFMVYLQKENIIDESGMPKERFSAEFPKEGPSILRIQQVVRGDSAAYFCASCGTGLSQETQYFGPGTRLLVL.

This clone has only one observation. V gene TRBV5-4 combines with J gene TRBJ2-3; TRBD1 aligns across 7 bases. The CDR3 totals 14 residues. Germline V gene data show CDR1 as SGHNT and CDR2 as YYREEE (reference sequence). The V and J ends lost 0 bases and 5 bases, in that order; junction bases with no gene match: 3. In nucleotides, the CDR3 is TGTGCCAGCAGCTTGGAGGGGGCTGGAGATACGCAGTATTTT. Translating it yields CASSLEGAGDTQYF.

V and J are TRBV5-1 and TRBJ2-7; TRBD1 agrees at 9 bases. This CDR3 has 16 residues. V gave up 0 bases and J gave up 6 bases; unmatched junction bases: 10. Germline V gene sequence: CDR1 SGHRS, CDR2 YFSETQ. Here the CDR3 reads CASSLDRGTGFIEQYF. The CDR3 region has the DNA TGCGCCAGCAGCTTGGATAGGGGGACAGGGTTTATCGAGCAGTACTTC.

As regards this clone: The same CDR3 is also encoded by other DNA sequences in this sample. This chain links TRBV5-4 with TRBJ2-5; TRBD2 aligns across 11 bases. With V trimmed by 0 bases and J by 4 bases, 2 bases remained unmatched. CDR3 length: 15 amino acids. The germline CDR1 and CDR2 sequences are SGHNT and YYREEE (reference sequence). This chain's CDR3 is CASSLGLAGGETQYF. The CDR3 nucleotides read TGTGCCAGCAGCTTGGGTCTAGCGGGGGGAGAGACCCAGTACTTC.

The rearrangement links TRBV24-1 to TRBJ2-1, with D unclear. The CDR3 is made up of 16 amino acids. V lost 0 bases to trimming and J lost 5 bases, with 13 bases between them. Germline-derived CDR1 and CDR2 are KGHDR and SFDVKD. CDR3 loop: CATSDLLRGSNNEQFF. CDR3 coding DNA: TGTGCCACCAGTGATTTGCTCCGCGGATCTAACAATGAGCAGTTCTTC.

The V and J genes are TRBV5-6 and TRBJ1-2; TRBD1 matches 7 bases. CDR3 length: 15 amino acids. Germline CDR1 and CDR2: SGHDT and YYEEEE. The ends lost 2 bases at V and 1 base at J; junction bases unmatched: 5. The CDR3 DNA follows: TGTGCCAGCAGCTTTCGGGACAGATTTAACTATGGCTACACCTTC. This sequence encodes CASSFRDRFNYGYTF.

The chain is built from TRBV4-3 and TRBJ2-3; D is perhaps TRBD1 (6 bases). Trimming removed 1 base at V and 8 bases at J, with 10 bases between. Germline assignment: CDR1 LGHNA and CDR2 YSLEER. The CDR3 covers 13 residues. CDR3 sequence (DNA): TGCGCCAGCAGCCAAGGCCAAGGGGGTACGCAGTATTTT. Translating it yields CASSQGQGGTQYF.

The rearrangement joins TRBV6-1 to TRBJ1-6; D is undetermined. V lost 0 bases, J lost 9 bases, and 15 bases lay in between. The CDR3 extends over 16 amino acids. The germline V gene encodes CDR1 MNHNS and CDR2 SASEGT. The CDR3: CASSEALQALGSPLHF. Written as DNA, the CDR3 is TGTGCCAGCAGTGAAGCGCTTCAGGCGTTGGGTTCACCCCTCCACTTT.

The rearrangement uses TRBV10-2 and TRBJ1-1, with 11 bases lining up with TRBD1. Unmatched junction bases numbered 5, after V lost 6 bases and J lost 5 bases. The germline CDR1 and CDR2 sequences are WSHSY and SAAADI. The CDR3 sequence is 14 residues long. The CDR3 coding sequence is TGCGCCAGCAGAGACGGGACAGGGGGAACTGAAGCTTTCTTT. Its translation: CASRDGTGGTEAFF.

The V call is TRBV19, the J call TRBJ2-2; tentatively, D is TRBD1 (6 bases). The CDR3 consists of 15 residues. Between the trimmed V and J ends, which lost 5 bases and 1 base, there was a span of 11 bases. From germline, CDR1 is LNHDA and CDR2 SQIVND (reference sequence). The CDR3 loop is CASSVGHLNTGELFF. The CDR3 DNA follows: TGTGCCAGTAGTGTGGGACACCTGAACACCGGGGAGCTGTTTTTT. The full variable domain, in which reference TRBV19 and TRBJ2-2 provide the parts outside the CDR3, is DGGITQSPKYLFRKEGQNVTLSCEQNLNHDAMYWYRQDPGQGLRLIYYSQIVNDFQKGDIAEGYSVSREKKESFPLTVTSAQKNPTAFYLCASSVGHLNTGELFFGEGSRLTVL.

The chain has TRBV2 and TRBJ2-2, with D possibly TRBD2 on 7 matching bases. Trimming removed 7 bases from V and 6 bases from J, with 18 bases in between. The CDR3 is made up of 15 amino acids. Germline CDR1 is SNHLY and CDR2 is FYNNEI. CDR3 region: CASTQRGAASGELFF. The DNA of the CDR3 is TGTGCCAGCACCCAACGGGGGGCGGCTTCCGGGGAGCTGTTTTTT.

This chain links TRBV10-3 with TRBJ2-1; TRBD2 is a possible D gene (5 bases). The CDR3 runs to 15 residues. CDR1 and CDR2 (germline): ENHRY, SYGVKD. V was pared by 4 bases and J by 7 bases, with 17 bases between. CDR3 DNA sequence: TGTGCCATCAGTGTCCTCTCCCACGGGGAAAATGAGCAGTTCTTC. Translating gives CAISVLSHGENEQFF.

As concerns this clone: One junction end disagrees with the germline gene, perhaps due to a read error. The gene calls are TRBV10-3 and TRBJ2-1; TRBD2 matches at 11 bases. The CDR3 covers 14 residues. CDR1 ENHRY and CDR2 SYGVKD come from the germline V gene. CDR3 nucleotide sequence: TGTGCCATCAGTGACGAACTAGCGGGGGCCCAATTGCTCTTC. It is translated as CAISDELAGAQLLF.

The rearrangement uses TRBV7-2 and TRBJ2-5; 8 positions match TRBD2. This CDR3 is built from 15 residues. Germline V lookup: CDR1 SGHTA, CDR2 FQGNSA. V lost 4 bases and J lost 5; bases outside the gene matches: 9. CDR3 residues: CASSSIAGHQETQYF. DNA of the CDR3: TGTGCCAGCAGCTCGATAGCGGGGCATCAGGAGACCCAGTACTTC.

This sequence joins TRBV7-8 and TRBJ1-3; no reliable D call. The CDR3 covers 15 residues. V was shortened by 2 bases and J by 2 bases, with 10 bases between the two germline ends. Germline V gene sequence: CDR1 SGHVS, CDR2 FQNEAQ. CDR3 sequence reads: CASSLLAGAGNTIYF. CDR3 nucleotide sequence: TGTGCCAGCAGCTTACTCGCCGGGGCTGGAAACACCATATATTTT.

The chain links TRBV12-3 or TRBV12-4 to TRBJ1-5, with a possible D match to TRBD1 (6 bases). This CDR3 contains 13 residues. Trimming removed 6 bases at V and 7 bases at J, with 13 bases between. CDR3 in amino acids: CASSPGEGQPQHF. CDR3 DNA: TGTGCCAGCAGCCCAGGGGAGGGCCAGCCCCAGCATTTT.

The V and J genes are TRBV20-1 and TRBJ1-2; 7 nucleotides line up with TRBD1. Per germline, CDR1 DFQATT and CDR2 SNEGSKA (reference sequence). V lost 3 bases, J lost 6 bases, and 10 bases stayed unmatched. The CDR3 contains 14 residues. The CDR3, as DNA: TGCAGTGCTAGTTCCGGGACAGCGGTGGATGGCTACACCTTC. Its translation is CSASSGTAVDGYTF.

The chain joins TRBV7-9 to TRBJ2-6; no clear D gene. The CDR3 consists of 16 residues. The germline V and J ends were trimmed by 5 bases and 0 bases, with 11 bases remaining between them. Germline V gene sequence: CDR1 SEHNR, CDR2 FQNEAQ (reference sequence). Written as DNA, the CDR3 is TGTGCCAGCAGCCCCGATCCTAGCTCTGGGGCCAACGTCCTGACTTTC. Translated: CASSPDPSSGANVLTF.

A word on this clone: Other DNA sequences of this sample code for an identical CDR3. The V gene is TRBV6-6, the J gene TRBJ1-5, with D uncertain. V lost 2 bases and J 1 base, leaving 6 bases between the germline ends. CDR1 and CDR2 (germline): MNHNY, SVGAGI (reference sequence). The CDR3 runs to 14 residues. This CDR3 is CASSYSESNQPQHF. Here the CDR3 DNA reads TGTGCCAGCAGTTACAGTGAGAGCAATCAGCCCCAGCATTTT.

This chain links TRBV3-1 (or the pseudogene TRBV3-2) with TRBJ2-3, with 7 bases aligning to TRBD1. The J segment lost 2 bases and the V segment lost 6 bases, leaving 8 bases of the junction unmatched. Germline-derived CDR1 and CDR2 are LGHDT and YNNKEL (reference sequence). The CDR3 sequence is 15 residues long. This CDR3 reads CASRKTGAPTDTQYF. The CDR3 coding sequence is TGTGCCAGCAGGAAAACAGGGGCGCCCACAGATACGCAGTATTTT.

The chain joins TRBV5-1 to TRBJ2-1; 15 nucleotides agree with TRBD2. Germline CDR1 is SGHRS and CDR2 is YFSETQ. Losses at the gene ends were 4 bases for V and 4 bases for J; bases not matched to a gene: 3. The CDR3 runs to 16 residues. The CDR3 spells CASSTGTSGGYNEQFF. CDR3 nucleotides: TGCGCCAGCAGCACCGGGACTAGCGGGGGGTACAATGAGCAGTTCTTC.

The gene calls are TRBV6-5 and TRBJ2-4; 9 bases line up with TRBD2. The CDR3 has 13 residues. The trim removed 4 bases at V and 6 bases at J, leaving 1 base unmatched. Germline V lookup: CDR1 MNHEY, CDR2 SVGAGI. This CDR3 reads CASSFSGGNIQYF. As DNA, the CDR3 is TGTGCCAGCAGTTTTAGCGGGGGAAACATTCAGTACTTC.